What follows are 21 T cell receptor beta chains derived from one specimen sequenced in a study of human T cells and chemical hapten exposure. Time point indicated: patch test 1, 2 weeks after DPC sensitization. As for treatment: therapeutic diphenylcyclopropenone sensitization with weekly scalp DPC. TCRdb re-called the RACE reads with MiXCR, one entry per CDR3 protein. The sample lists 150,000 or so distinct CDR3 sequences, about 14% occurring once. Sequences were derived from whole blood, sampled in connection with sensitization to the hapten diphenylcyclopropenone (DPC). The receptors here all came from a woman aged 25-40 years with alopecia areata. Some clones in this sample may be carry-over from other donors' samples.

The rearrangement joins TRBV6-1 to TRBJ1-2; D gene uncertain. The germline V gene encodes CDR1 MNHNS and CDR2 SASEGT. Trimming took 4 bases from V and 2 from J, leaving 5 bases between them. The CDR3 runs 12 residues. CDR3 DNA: TGTGCCAGCAGTGTTGGAAACTATGGCTACACCTTC. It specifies CASSVGNYGYTF.

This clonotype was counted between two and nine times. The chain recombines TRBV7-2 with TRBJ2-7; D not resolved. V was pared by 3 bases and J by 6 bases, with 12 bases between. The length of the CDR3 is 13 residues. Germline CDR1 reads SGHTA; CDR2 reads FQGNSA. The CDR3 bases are TGTGCCAGCAGCTTGGACCCTGGAAGCGAGCAGTACTTC. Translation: CASSLDPGSEQYF.

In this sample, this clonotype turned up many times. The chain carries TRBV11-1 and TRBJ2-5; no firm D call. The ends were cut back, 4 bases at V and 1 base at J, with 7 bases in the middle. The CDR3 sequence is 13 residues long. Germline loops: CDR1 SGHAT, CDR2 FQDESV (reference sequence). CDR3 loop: CASSYQIQETQYF. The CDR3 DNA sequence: TGTGCCAGCAGCTACCAAATCCAAGAGACCCAGTACTTC.

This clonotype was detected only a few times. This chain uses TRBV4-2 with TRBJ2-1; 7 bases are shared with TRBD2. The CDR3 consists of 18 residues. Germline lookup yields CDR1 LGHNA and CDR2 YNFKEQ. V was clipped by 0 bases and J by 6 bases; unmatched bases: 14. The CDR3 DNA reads TGTGCCAGCAGCCAAGATTGGGGGAGACTAGCCAGAATCAATGAGCAGTTCTTC. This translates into CASSQDWGRLARINEQFF.

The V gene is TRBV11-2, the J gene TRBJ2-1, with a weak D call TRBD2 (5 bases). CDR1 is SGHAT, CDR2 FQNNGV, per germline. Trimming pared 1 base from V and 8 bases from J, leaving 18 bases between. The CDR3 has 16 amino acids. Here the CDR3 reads CASSLGQRITSDEQFF. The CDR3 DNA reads TGTGCCAGCAGCTTAGGTCAGCGGATAACCTCTGATGAGCAGTTCTTC.

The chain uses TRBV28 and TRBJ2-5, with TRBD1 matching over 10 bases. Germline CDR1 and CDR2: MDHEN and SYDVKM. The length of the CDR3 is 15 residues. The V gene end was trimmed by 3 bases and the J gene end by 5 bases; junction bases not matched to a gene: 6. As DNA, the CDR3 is TGTGCCAGCAGTTTTGCCGGGACAGGGGACGAGACCCAGTACTTC. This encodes CASSFAGTGDETQYF.

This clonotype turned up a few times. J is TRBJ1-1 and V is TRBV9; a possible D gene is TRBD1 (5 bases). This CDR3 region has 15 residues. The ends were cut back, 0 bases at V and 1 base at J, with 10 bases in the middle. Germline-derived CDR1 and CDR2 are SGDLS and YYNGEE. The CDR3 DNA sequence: TGTGCCAGCAGCGTAGAGGCTCAGGGGAACACTGAAGCTTTCTTT. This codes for CASSVEAQGNTEAFF. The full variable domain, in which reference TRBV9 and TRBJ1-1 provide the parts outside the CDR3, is DSGVTQTPKHLITATGQRVTLRCSPRSGDLSVYWYQQSLDQGLQFLIQYYNGEERAKGNILERFSAQQFPDLHSELNLSSLELGDSALYFCASSVEAQGNTEAFFGQGTRLTVV.

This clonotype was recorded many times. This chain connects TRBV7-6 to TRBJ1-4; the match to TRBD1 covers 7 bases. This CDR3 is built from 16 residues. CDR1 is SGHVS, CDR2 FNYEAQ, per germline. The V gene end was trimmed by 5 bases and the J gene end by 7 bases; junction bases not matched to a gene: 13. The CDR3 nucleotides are TGTGCCAGCAGCCCCCTCAATCCGGGACAGCCTGAAAAACTGTTTTTT. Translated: CASSPLNPGQPEKLFF.

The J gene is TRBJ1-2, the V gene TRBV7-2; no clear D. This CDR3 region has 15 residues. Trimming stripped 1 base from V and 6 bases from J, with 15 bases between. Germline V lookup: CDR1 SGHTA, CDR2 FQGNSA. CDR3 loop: CASSLGASGLNGYTF. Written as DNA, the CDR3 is TGTGCCAGCAGCTTAGGAGCGTCTGGGCTTAATGGCTACACCTTC.

The CDR3 nucleotides are TGCAGCGTTGAACGGCAAGAGACCCAGTACTTC. It yields the protein CSVERQETQYF. The chain links TRBV29-1 to TRBJ2-5; D unclear. The CDR3 covers 11 residues. Germline V gene sequence: CDR1 SQVTM, CDR2 ANQGSEA. V gave up 2 bases and J gave up 2 bases, with 3 bases separating them.

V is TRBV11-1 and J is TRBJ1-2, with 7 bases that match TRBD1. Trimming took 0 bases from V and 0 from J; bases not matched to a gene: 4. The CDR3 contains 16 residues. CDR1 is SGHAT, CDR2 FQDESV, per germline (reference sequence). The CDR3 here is CASSLAPTGTNYGYTF. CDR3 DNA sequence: TGTGCCAGCAGCTTAGCCCCGACAGGGACTAACTATGGCTACACCTTC.

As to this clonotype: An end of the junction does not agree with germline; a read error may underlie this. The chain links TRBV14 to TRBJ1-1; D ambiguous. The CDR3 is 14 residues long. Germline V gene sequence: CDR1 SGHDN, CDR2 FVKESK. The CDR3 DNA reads TGTGCCAGCAGGCAAGATCGAGGTTTGGTGAGGGCTTTCTTT. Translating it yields CASRQDRGLVRAFF. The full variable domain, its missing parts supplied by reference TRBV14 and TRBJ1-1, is EAGVTQFPSHSVIEKGQTVTLRCDPISGHDNLYWYRRVMGKEIKFLLHFVKESKQDESGMPNNRFLAERTGGTYSTLKVQPAELEDSGVYFCASRQDRGLVRAFFGQGTRLTVV.

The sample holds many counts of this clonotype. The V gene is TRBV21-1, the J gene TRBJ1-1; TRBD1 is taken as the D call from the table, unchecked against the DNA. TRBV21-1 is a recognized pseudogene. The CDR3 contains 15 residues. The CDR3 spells CASSNRTGLNTEAFF. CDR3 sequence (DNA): TGTGCCAGCAGCAACCGGACAGGGTTGAACACTGAAGCTTTCTTT.

DNA for the CDR3: TGCGCCAGCAGCTTGGCCGGCCCTAGCTCCTACAATGAGCAGTTCTTC. Translated: CASSLAGPSSYNEQFF. This rearrangement joins TRBV5-1 to TRBJ2-1; D is ambiguous. The CDR3 length is 16 residues. Germline CDR1 is SGHRS and CDR2 is YFSETQ. Trimming took off 0 bases at V and 0 bases at J, with 10 bases between the two ends.

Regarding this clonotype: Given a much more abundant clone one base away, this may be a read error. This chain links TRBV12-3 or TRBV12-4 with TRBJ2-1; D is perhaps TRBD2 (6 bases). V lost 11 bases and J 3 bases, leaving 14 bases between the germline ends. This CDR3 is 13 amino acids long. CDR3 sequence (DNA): TGTGCCGCCTCGGGGGAGCTCTACAATGAGCAGTTCTTC. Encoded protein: CAASGELYNEQFF.

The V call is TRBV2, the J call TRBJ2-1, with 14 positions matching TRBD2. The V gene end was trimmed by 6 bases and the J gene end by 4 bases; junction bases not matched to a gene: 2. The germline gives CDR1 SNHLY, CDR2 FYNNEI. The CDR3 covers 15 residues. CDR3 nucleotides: TGTGCCAGCAGGGGGACTAGCGGGGGTTACAATGAGCAGTTCTTC. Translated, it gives CASRGTSGGYNEQFF.

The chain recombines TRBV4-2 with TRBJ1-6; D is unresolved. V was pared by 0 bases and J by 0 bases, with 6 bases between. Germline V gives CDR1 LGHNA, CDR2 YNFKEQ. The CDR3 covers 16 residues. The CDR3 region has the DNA TGTGCCAGCAGCCAAGACAGACCCTCCTATAATTCACCCCTCCACTTT. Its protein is CASSQDRPSYNSPLHF.

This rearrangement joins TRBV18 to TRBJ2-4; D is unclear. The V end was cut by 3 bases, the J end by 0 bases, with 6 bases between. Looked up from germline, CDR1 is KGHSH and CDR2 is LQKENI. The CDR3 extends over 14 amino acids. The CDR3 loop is CASSPDLAKNIQYF. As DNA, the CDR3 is TGTGCCAGCTCACCGGATCTAGCCAAAAACATTCAGTACTTC.

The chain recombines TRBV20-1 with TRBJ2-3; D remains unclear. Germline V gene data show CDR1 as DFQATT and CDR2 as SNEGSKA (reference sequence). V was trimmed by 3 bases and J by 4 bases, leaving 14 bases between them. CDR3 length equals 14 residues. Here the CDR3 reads CSARDAGYPDTQYF. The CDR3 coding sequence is TGCAGTGCTAGGGATGCAGGTTATCCAGATACGCAGTATTTT.

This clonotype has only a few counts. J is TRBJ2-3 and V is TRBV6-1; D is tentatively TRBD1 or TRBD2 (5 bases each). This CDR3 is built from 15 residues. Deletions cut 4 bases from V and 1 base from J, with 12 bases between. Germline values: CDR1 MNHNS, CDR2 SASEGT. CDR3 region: CASSGGHGGTDTQYF. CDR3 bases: TGTGCCAGCAGTGGAGGACACGGGGGCACAGATACGCAGTATTTT.

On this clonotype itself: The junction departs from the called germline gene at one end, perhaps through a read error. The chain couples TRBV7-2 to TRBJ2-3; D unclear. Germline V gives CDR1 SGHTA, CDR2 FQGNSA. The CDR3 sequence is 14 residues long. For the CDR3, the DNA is TGTGCCAACAGCCCCAATCTACTTTCCGATACGCAGTATTTT. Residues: CANSPNLLSDTQYF.